The clone carrying this TCR beta chain was counted ten times or more. Its matching antigen is unknown. This sample is drawn from a study of T-cell reconstitution after alpha-beta-depleted transplantation in children. Findings and limits, study-wide: Elevated TCRbeta diversity at day 60 was traced, in some patients, to surviving recipient T cells and thymic progenitors. Hyperexpanded clones declined; after one year, newly produced T cells mostly supplied diversity. Reportedly, only several hundred clones from non-depleted graft cells drove alpha-beta T-cell counts at about two months.

The CDR3 is 15 amino acids. Germline V gene lookup returns CDR1 KGHDR and CDR2 SFDVKD. Trimming stripped 2 bases from V and 8 bases from J, with 17 bases between. The authors prepared the TCRbeta library with unique molecular identifiers. MiXCR was run by TCRdb on the PCR reads, yielding one entry per CDR3 protein. The sample consists of approximately 500,000 distinct CDR3 sequences, approximately 10% of them appearing once. The sequenced sample was PBMCs, obtained before TCRalphabeta/CD19-depleted stem cell transplant. This chain uses TRBV24-1 with TRBJ1-2; D remains ambiguous. The sequence came from a child aged 2 to 10 with inherited bone marrow failure, due to receive a stem cell transplant. The CDR3 is CATSDSRLLGSGYTF. CDR3 coding DNA: TGTGCCACCAGTGATTCGAGGCTGCTGGGGTCAGGCTACACCTTC.